This T cell receptor beta chain was captured in a study of blood T cells in healthy people across ages. Findings and caveats of the study: There were more naive CD4+ cells and higher diversity in long-lived donors than in aged donors.

This clonotype has just a few counts. Antigen unknown. A much larger clone lies one base from this, so it may be a read error. The germline gives CDR1 SGHRS, CDR2 YFSETQ. Trimming took off 5 bases at V and 13 bases at J, with 28 bases between the two ends. This CDR3 has 16 amino acids. PCR was performed a second time for about 6 to 11 cycles using a sample-barcoded 5' primer and a J-beta primer mix. TCRdb ran MiXCR on the 5' RACE reads and lists one entry per CDR3 protein. This table has 500,000 to 700,000 distinct CDR3 sequences, roughly 30% appearing once. Sequenced material: blood. The chain employs TRBV5-1 and TRBJ2-1; D may be TRBD2 (6 bases). This TCR was recovered from a woman older than 75 in good health. CDR3: CASRSPGQGSRGTQFF. As DNA, the CDR3 is TGCGCCAGCAGGTCCCCTGGGCAGGGAAGTCGGGGGACCCAGTTCTTC.